The T cell receptor (beta chain) under discussion was sequenced for a study of cytomegalovirus exposure and HLA in healthy donors. Across the whole study: Among the 400 or so donors who were genotyped, about 80% fell in the genetic ancestry cluster that is associated with self-reported Caucasian donors.

Sampled while nominally healthy, donors likely had unrecorded immune exposures. Comment on this clone: The antigen remains unidentified.

Primers for the PCR totalled 60 Vbeta and 13 Jbeta. Generated by immunoSEQ multiplex PCR, the TCRdb table keeps only in-frame clones and is missing some. The sample has about 130,000 clones; roughly 78% are singletons. The CDR3 is made up of 12 amino acids. Looked up from germline, CDR1 is SQVTM and CDR2 is ANQGSEA. Unmatched junction bases numbered 1, after V lost 3 bases and J lost 6 bases. Study-wide findings and caveats: Reportedly, TCR beta sequences accurately predicted HLA-A and HLA-B alleles in most subjects. In vitro work confirmed that three CMV-associated chains recognize CMV antigens.

The clonotype originates from a man aged 30 to 39 in good health and CMV-seropositive. The sample was PBMCs. This chain uses TRBV29-1 with TRBJ1-2; 10 nucleotides match TRBD1. CDR3 DNA: TGCAGCGTTGAGGGGACAGGGGATGGCTACACCTTC. Translating it yields CSVEGTGDGYTF. Full variable domain (remainder filled in from reference TRBV29-1 and TRBJ1-2): SAVISQKPSRDICQRGTSLTIQCQVDSQVTMMFWYRQQPGQSLTLIATANQGSEATYESGFVIDKFPISRPNLTFSTLTVSNMSPEDSSIYLCSVEGTGDGYTFGSGTRLTVV.